Reported below is one T cell receptor beta chain. This clonotype has just one count. Its antigen remains undetermined. The sample holds no much larger clone one base away, and base qualities are not on file. One read alone makes for weak evidence. These data belong to a study of immune characterization of retroperitoneal liposarcoma (dated by TCRdb to about 2019). Taken from the germline V gene, the CDR1 and CDR2 loops are MGHRA and YSYEKL. The CDR3, cysteine through phenylalanine, is 12 amino acids long. Solely the CDR3 DNA is kept, with 36 bases framed from the first base. The protocol used for the library was PCR. TCRdb names NextSeq 500 as the instrument used. The public reads were run again by TCRdb, first through fastp at Q25 and then through MiXCR, and only productive beta chains were kept. Each record represents a unique CDR3 protein, reported with the most common genes and DNA among its rows. Counted in this sample were fewer than 7,500 distinct CDR3 sequences; over 25% of them appeared once. Jointly, the top ten make up under 45% of the sample.

The sequence derives from a male donor with retroperitoneal liposarcoma. What was sequenced was blood. The receptor chain draws on TRBV4-1 and TRBJ2-5; TRBD1 aligns with 7 central bases. The J call may be incorrect, as the DNA end agrees better with TRBJ2-1. The CDR3 protein: CASSHRGTEQFF. The DNA is as follows: TGCGCCAGCAGTCACAGGGGAACTGAGCAGTTCTTC.